This record looks at one T cell receptor (beta chain) sequence and its context. The data were taken from a study of TIL therapy for anti-PD-1-resistant metastatic lung cancer. Study information: Tumors carried a median roughly 1.5 non-synonymous mutations per megabase.

The CDR3 sequence is 12 residues long. The germline V gene has CDR1 SGHDT and CDR2 YYEEEE. V dropped 5 bases and J dropped 2 bases, with 8 bases sitting between them. The immunoSEQ assay was v3. Assay used: immunoSEQ multiplex PCR; TCRdb lists only in-frame clones, some missing. Of more than 90,000 clones in the sample, approximately 65% were seen once. Time point denoted: pre-treatment sample, taken before nivolumab and TIL therapy. Tumor tissue came from excised metastases, mostly pleural nodules or supraclavicular lymph nodes. Sequencing was performed on tumor tissue, taken at baseline. V and J are TRBV5-6 and TRBJ2-7; no reliable D call. The sequence came from a person between 30 and 79 years old with non-small cell lung cancer. CDR3 bases: TGTGCCAGCAGAAGGAACGCCTACGAGCAGTACTTC. This gives the protein CASRRNAYEQYF.